The 9 T cell receptor beta chains below all came from one sample that was sequenced in a study of T cell responses to AZD1222 COVID-19 vaccine. Here immunoSEQ multiplex PCR was the method, and the copy in TCRdb shows in-frame clones only, minus some. The data contain about 140,000 clones, about 93% of them seen just once; the ten biggest clones take up under 4.5%. Sequencing was performed on peripheral blood, taken 28 days after the second AZD1222 dose. Receptors originate from an adult who received the AZD1222 COVID-19 vaccine.

The chain couples TRBV4-3 to TRBJ1-6, with 7 positions matching TRBD1. Germline-derived CDR1 and CDR2 are LGHNA and YSLEER. CDR3 length: 16 residues. V lost 4 bases and J lost 7; bases outside the gene matches: 10. The DNA for the CDR3 is TGCGCCAGCAGCCGGACCGCCGGGACAGCCAATTCACCCCTCCACTTT. This encodes CASSRTAGTANSPLHF.

The J gene is TRBJ1-5, the V gene TRBV27, with TRBD1 as a possible D gene (5 bases). CDR1 is MNHEY, CDR2 SMNVEV, per germline (reference sequence). V lost 1 base to trimming and J lost 0 bases, with 13 bases between them. The CDR3 is made up of 17 amino acids. The CDR3 DNA sequence: TGTGCCAGCAGTTTATGGGGGAACGCGTATAGCAATCAGCCCCAGCATTTT. This codes for CASSLWGNAYSNQPQHF.

The rearrangement links TRBV18 to TRBJ1-4; 9 bases agree with TRBD1. CDR3 length: 15 residues. Germline-derived CDR1 and CDR2 are KGHSH and LQKENI. The junction had 0 bases not matched to a gene; V was cut back by 3 bases and J by 1 base. The CDR3 DNA reads TGTGCCAGCTCACCGGACAGGGGAACTAATGAAAAACTGTTTTTT. As protein: CASSPDRGTNEKLFF.

The chain links TRBV7-2 to TRBJ2-1, with a possible D match to TRBD2 (5 bases). The V end was cut by 0 bases, the J end by 5 bases, with 8 bases between. CDR3 length equals 14 residues. Per the germline V gene, CDR1 is SGHTA and CDR2 is FQGNSA. CDR3 loop: CASSLAGADNEQFF. The CDR3 nucleotides are TGTGCCAGCAGCTTAGCGGGAGCGGACAATGAGCAGTTCTTC.

The gene calls are TRBV18 and TRBJ1-6; 7 bases are a match to TRBD1. Trimming cost V 2 bases and J 9 bases; bases outside gene matches: 7. This CDR3 is built from 15 residues. Germline V gene sequence: CDR1 KGHSH, CDR2 LQKENI. The CDR3 is CASSPYSGQTSPLHF. In DNA form, the CDR3 reads TGTGCCAGCTCACCATATTCGGGACAGACTTCACCCCTCCACTTT.

The chain has TRBV7-9 and TRBJ1-2; perhaps TRBD1 as D (5 bases). Germline loops: CDR1 SEHNR, CDR2 FQNEAQ (reference sequence). V was pared by 6 bases and J by 6 bases, with 20 bases between. CDR3 length: 15 residues. The CDR3 reads CASSHVMTVANGYTF. The CDR3 DNA reads TGTGCCAGCAGTCACGTCATGACAGTCGCCAATGGCTACACCTTC.

The V and J genes are TRBV6-2 or TRBV6-3 and TRBJ1-1; the D is unclear. V lost 6 bases and J lost 3, with 20 bases in between. The CDR3 is made up of 16 amino acids. Per germline, CDR1 MNHEY and CDR2 SVGEGT. The CDR3 coding sequence is TGTGCCAGCAGCAACCGGGCCCCTAATAGGTACACTGAAGCTTTCTTT. Amino acids: CASSNRAPNRYTEAFF.

The J gene is TRBJ2-1, the V gene TRBV20-1; 10 positions agree with TRBD2. Germline V gives CDR1 DFQATT, CDR2 SNEGSKA (reference sequence). The CDR3 has 14 amino acids. Trimming at V came to 3 bases and at J to 8 bases, leaving 7 bases not matched to a gene. DNA for the CDR3: TGCAGTGCTAGTAGCGGGGGGCGAGGCGATGAGCAGTTCTTC. Protein product: CSASSGGRGDEQFF.

The rearrangement links TRBV4-1 to TRBJ2-5, with D uncertain. Trimming took 1 base from V and 1 from J, leaving 10 bases between them. From germline, CDR1 is MGHRA and CDR2 YSYEKL. The CDR3 extends over 15 amino acids. In DNA form, the CDR3 reads TGCGCCAGCAGCCAAGTTGTTGCTAGCCAAGAGACCCAGTACTTC. Its protein product is CASSQVVASQETQYF.